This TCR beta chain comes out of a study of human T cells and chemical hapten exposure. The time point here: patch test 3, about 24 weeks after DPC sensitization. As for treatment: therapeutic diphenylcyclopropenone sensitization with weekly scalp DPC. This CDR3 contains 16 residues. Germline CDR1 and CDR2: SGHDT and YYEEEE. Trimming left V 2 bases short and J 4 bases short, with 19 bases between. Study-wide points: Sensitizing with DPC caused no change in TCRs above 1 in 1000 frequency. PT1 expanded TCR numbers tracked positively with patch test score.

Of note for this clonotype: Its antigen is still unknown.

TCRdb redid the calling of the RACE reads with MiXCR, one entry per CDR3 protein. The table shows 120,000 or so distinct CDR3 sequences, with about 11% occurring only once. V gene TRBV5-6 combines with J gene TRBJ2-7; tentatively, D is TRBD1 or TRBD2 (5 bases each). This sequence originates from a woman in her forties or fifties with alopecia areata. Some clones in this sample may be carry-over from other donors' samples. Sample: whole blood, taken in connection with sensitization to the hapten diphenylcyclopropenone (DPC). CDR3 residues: CASSLTGTGSEYEQYF. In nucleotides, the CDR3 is TGTGCCAGCAGCTTAACCGGGACGGGGTCAGAGTACGAGCAGTACTTC. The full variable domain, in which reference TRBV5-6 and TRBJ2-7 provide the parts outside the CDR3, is DAGVTQSPTHLIKTRGQQVTLRCSPKSGHDTVSWYQQALGQGPQFIFQYYEEEERQRGNFPDRFSGHQFPNYSSELNVNALLLGDSALYLCASSLTGTGSEYEQYFGPGTRLTVT.